This TCR beta chain was sequenced during a study of CD8 T cells in Susac syndrome. At the level of the study: There were Susac syndrome patients who were therapy-naive at blood draw, others on corticosteroids, and others on intravenous immunoglobulin alone. Study outcomes and limitations: Clonal expansion was absent from the CD4+ T cell repertoires in Susac syndrome.

A note on this clonotype: Its antigen is unknown.

Per germline, CDR1 GTSNPN and CDR2 SVGIG (reference sequence). The V segment lost 5 bases and the J segment 4 bases; nucleotides outside the gene matches: 11. This CDR3 has 14 residues. TEMRA cells were FACS-enriched, unlike CD8+ and CD4+ T cells, which were negatively isolated. Roughly 0.45 to 1 ug RNA was reverse transcribed with random hexamers. TCRdb reanalysed the immunoSEQ multiplex PCR reads using MiXCR and keeps one entry per CDR3 protein. The sample holds more than 150,000 distinct CDR3 sequences, around 96% seen once. This TCR derives from a human donor with Susac syndrome. Sequencing was carried out using CD4+ T cells from PBMCs. The chain uses TRBV30 and TRBJ2-7; 7 bases are a match to TRBD1. This CDR3 reads CAWEDRVGGYEQYF. CDR3 in DNA: TGTGCCTGGGAAGACAGGGTTGGGGGTTACGAGCAGTACTTC.